The text below deals with one T cell receptor (beta chain). Antigen specificity is unknown. Treatment of the sample: roughly 18 received Ad26.COV2.S at low or high dose, single or two shots; about 5 received placebo; per-sample allocation not given. Samples came from day 63 after the first vaccine or placebo injection. This sample was included in a study of Ad26.COV2.S vaccination and SARS-CoV-2 variants. Study-wide background: Enrollment placed the donor in the COV1001 Ad26.COV2.S trial arm. Findings and caveats of the study: Overall T cell responses may have been underestimated by the analyses of TCR breadth and depth.

TCRdb's copy holds only in-frame clones and misses some; the assay was immunoSEQ multiplex PCR. The sample includes some 250,000 clones, approximately 87% seen only once; the top ten take about 10%. This clonotype was sampled from a person aged 18 to 59 who received the Ad26.COV2.S COVID-19 vaccine or a placebo. The sample was peripheral blood, taken in a trial of Ad26.COV2.S vaccine versus placebo.

The CDR3 spells CASSQGSTGGWETQYF. The DNA of the CDR3 is TGCGCCAGCAGCCAAGGGTCCACAGGGGGTTGGGAGACCCAGTACTTC. The genes are TRBV4-3 and TRBJ2-5, with 8 bases aligning to TRBD1. Germline V gene sequence: CDR1 LGHNA, CDR2 YSLEER. The length of the CDR3 is 16 residues. V shed 1 base, J shed 5 bases, and the junction held 9 bases outside the gene matches.